One and the same sample provided the 19 T cell receptor beta chains below, sequenced in a study of blood T cell repertoires in COVID-19. The repertoire was sequenced with immunoSEQ multiplex PCR; TCRdb's copy has only in-frame clones and lacks some. This sample has just under 300,000 clones; around 87% occur once, and the top ten carry 1% to 1.5%. The material sequenced was peripheral blood. These receptors all stem from a man between 70 and 80 years old with acute or convalescent COVID-19.

V and J are TRBV5-4 and TRBJ2-5; 8 bases line up with TRBD2. The CDR3 consists of 13 residues. V was pared by 3 bases and J by 5 bases, with 3 bases of the junction left unmatched. CDR1 is SGHNT, CDR2 YYREEE, per germline (reference sequence). The CDR3 loop is CASSSGLGETQYF. The CDR3 DNA sequence: TGTGCCAGCAGCTCGGGACTAGGGGAGACCCAGTACTTC. Combining the CDR3 with reference TRBV5-4 and TRBJ2-5 gives the whole variable domain ETGVTQSPTHLIKTRGQQVTLRCSSQSGHNTVSWYQQALGQGPQFIFQYYREEENGRGNFPPRFSGLQFPNYSSELNVNALELDDSALYLCASSSGLGETQYFGPGTRLLVL.

The chain employs TRBV27 and TRBJ1-1; TRBD1 might be the D (5 bases). Germline V gene data show CDR1 as MNHEY and CDR2 as SMNVEV (reference sequence). V lost 7 bases, J lost 7 bases, and 13 bases lay in between. CDR3 size: 12 residues. Here the CDR3 DNA reads TGTGCCAGCATTACGCCCCAGGGTGAAGCTTTCTTT. Protein: CASITPQGEAFF.

The chain links TRBV7-9 to TRBJ2-2; D not resolved. Germline CDR1 is SEHNR and CDR2 is FQNEAQ (reference sequence). The V end lost 0 bases, the J end lost 3 bases, and 8 bases lay between the germline ends. The CDR3 sequence is 15 residues long. The CDR3 DNA sequence: TGTGCCAGCAGCTTAGCCCCGTCCCACACCGGGGAGCTGTTTTTT. As protein: CASSLAPSHTGELFF.

This chain uses TRBV28 with TRBJ1-5; 10 bases fit TRBD1. Germline CDR1 reads MDHEN; CDR2 reads SYDVKM. V dropped 7 bases and J dropped 5; count of bases not matched to a gene: 2. This CDR3 region has 13 residues. As DNA, the CDR3 is TGTGCCAGCAAGGACAGGGGGGATCAGCCCCAGCATTTT. It specifies CASKDRGDQPQHF.

The chain uses TRBV28 and TRBJ1-2, with TRBD1 matching over 10 bases. The V gene's germline CDR1 is MDHEN and CDR2 SYDVKM. Trimming took 5 bases from V and 4 from J; bases not matched to a gene: 13. The CDR3 runs 17 residues. CDR3 in DNA: TGTGCCAGCAGTCCTTTATGGGGGGACAGGGGTGTCTATGGCTACACCTTC. Translating it yields CASSPLWGDRGVYGYTF.

J is TRBJ1-1 and V is TRBV19, with D possibly being TRBD1 (5 bases). The germline gives CDR1 LNHDA, CDR2 SQIVND (reference sequence). Deletions cut 10 bases from V and 1 base from J, with 13 bases between. This CDR3 has 13 amino acids. CDR3 in amino acids: CATLTATNTEAFF. As DNA, the CDR3 is TGTGCCACCCTGACAGCCACGAACACTGAAGCTTTCTTT.

CDR3: CASSEAQNTEAFF. CDR3 in DNA: TGTGCCAGCAGCGAAGCGCAGAACACTGAAGCTTTCTTT. V is TRBV9 and J is TRBJ1-1, with unresolved D. Trimming removed 3 bases at V and 1 base at J, with 7 bases between. This CDR3 has 13 amino acids. Germline lookup yields CDR1 SGDLS and CDR2 YYNGEE. Together with reference TRBV9 and TRBJ1-1, the CDR3 gives the full variable domain: DSGVTQTPKHLITATGQRVTLRCSPRSGDLSVYWYQQSLDQGLQFLIQYYNGEERAKGNILERFSAQQFPDLHSELNLSSLELGDSALYFCASSEAQNTEAFFGQGTRLTVV.

The rearrangement uses TRBV5-5 and TRBJ2-2; 7 nucleotides match TRBD1. Trimming cost V 6 bases and J 6 bases; bases outside gene matches: 11. The CDR3 is 15 residues long. Germline V gives CDR1 SGHKS, CDR2 YYEKEE (reference sequence). The CDR3 DNA follows: TGTGCCAGCACCCTACTGACAGGGTCCGCCGGGGAGCTGTTTTTT. It encodes CASTLLTGSAGELFF.

This sequence joins TRBV24-1 and TRBJ2-2; D is undetermined. V was pared by 4 bases and J by 3 bases, with 11 bases between. The CDR3 consists of 15 residues. Germline V gene sequence: CDR1 KGHDR, CDR2 SFDVKD. The CDR3 DNA reads as TGTGCCACCAGTGACACGGGTCGATACACCGGGGAGCTGTTTTTT. Translation gives CATSDTGRYTGELFF.

V is TRBV15 and J is TRBJ2-1; tentative D call: TRBD1 (6 bases). CDR3 length: 17 residues. Germline-derived CDR1 and CDR2 are LNHNV and YYDKDF (reference sequence). Trimming cost V 0 bases and J 2 bases, with 14 bases left between them. The CDR3: CATSREAGTPPYNEQFF. DNA of the CDR3: TGTGCCACCAGCAGAGAGGCTGGGACACCCCCCTACAATGAGCAGTTCTTC.

This clone was detected only once. V usage is TRBV5-1 and J usage is TRBJ2-1; a possible D gene is TRBD1 (6 bases). In germline, CDR1 is SGHRS, CDR2 YFSETQ. Trimming left V 3 bases short and J 2 bases short, with 9 bases between. The CDR3 loop spans 14 amino acids. CDR3 sequence: CASSSGQPYNEQFF. CDR3 sequence (DNA): TGCGCCAGCAGCTCCGGACAGCCCTACAATGAGCAGTTCTTC.

This clone was found once. This rearrangement joins TRBV19 to TRBJ2-3; TRBD1 agrees at 8 bases. CDR1 LNHDA and CDR2 SQIVND come from the germline V gene (reference sequence). V lost 6 bases, J lost 2 bases, and 4 bases stayed unmatched. The CDR3 loop spans 14 amino acids. For the CDR3, the DNA is TGTGCCAGTAGCCGACAGGGGAACACAGATACGCAGTATTTT. Translation: CASSRQGNTDTQYF.

The V call is TRBV24-1, the J call TRBJ2-1; 9 nucleotides agree with TRBD2. Trimming removed 6 bases from V and 7 bases from J; junction bases left unmatched: 6. Germline V gene sequence: CDR1 KGHDR, CDR2 SFDVKD. The CDR3 runs 14 residues. Here the CDR3 DNA reads TGTGCCACCAGTCGCGGGGGGGCTGAAAATGAGCAGTTCTTC. Translating it yields CATSRGGAENEQFF.

The rearrangement joins TRBV27 to TRBJ1-3, with D tentatively TRBD1 (6 bases). The CDR3 is 14 residues long. V lost 8 bases to trimming and J lost 5 bases, with 16 bases between them. Germline V gene lookup returns CDR1 MNHEY and CDR2 SMNVEV (reference sequence). The CDR3 sequence is CASQRAGERNTIYF. The CDR3 coding sequence is TGTGCCAGCCAGAGGGCAGGGGAACGAAACACCATATATTTT.

This clone has more than one count but fewer than ten. The rearrangement joins TRBV11-2 to TRBJ2-3; D perhaps matches TRBD2 (5 bases). Trimming removed 5 bases from V and 3 bases from J, with 15 bases in between. The CDR3 has 15 residues. Germline V gene lookup returns CDR1 SGHAT and CDR2 FQNNGV. The CDR3 DNA sequence: TGTGCCAGCAGCCCCCTAAGCGGTCTAACAGATACGCAGTATTTT. Encoded protein: CASSPLSGLTDTQYF.

In this sample, this clone turned up once. This chain connects TRBV19 to TRBJ1-5; 7 bases map to TRBD1. With V trimmed by 6 bases and J by 1 base, 6 bases remained unmatched. CDR3 size: 15 residues. The germline gives CDR1 LNHDA, CDR2 SQIVND (reference sequence). CDR3 nucleotides: TGTGCCAGTAGGGCTGACAGGGTGAGCAATCAGCCCCAGCATTTT. This translates into CASRADRVSNQPQHF.

The chain uses TRBV5-8 and TRBJ1-2; 7 bases are a match to TRBD1. This CDR3 is built from 14 residues. CDR1 SGHTS and CDR2 YDEGEE come from the germline V gene. The junction had 5 bases not matched to a gene; V was cut back by 3 bases and J by 3 bases. CDR3 amino acids: CASSWDSRDYGYTF. The CDR3 nucleotides read TGTGCCAGCAGCTGGGACAGTAGGGACTATGGCTACACCTTC.

The chain links TRBV18 to TRBJ2-5; 8 bases line up with TRBD1. The germline V gene encodes CDR1 KGHSH and CDR2 LQKENI. This CDR3 has 15 amino acids. V gave up 5 bases and J gave up 6 bases; unmatched junction bases: 11. CDR3 DNA sequence: TGTGCCAGCTCAGTGCTTGGACAGGGCGGGAAGACCCAGTACTTC. This sequence encodes CASSVLGQGGKTQYF.

This chain connects TRBV5-8 to TRBJ1-5; no definite D call. Germline CDR1 and CDR2: SGHTS and YDEGEE. The CDR3 is 14 amino acids. Trimming stripped 0 bases from V and 6 bases from J, with 10 bases between. The CDR3 loop is CASSLVRGSQPQHF. The DNA for the CDR3 is TGTGCCAGCAGCTTGGTGCGCGGGTCTCAGCCCCAGCATTTT.